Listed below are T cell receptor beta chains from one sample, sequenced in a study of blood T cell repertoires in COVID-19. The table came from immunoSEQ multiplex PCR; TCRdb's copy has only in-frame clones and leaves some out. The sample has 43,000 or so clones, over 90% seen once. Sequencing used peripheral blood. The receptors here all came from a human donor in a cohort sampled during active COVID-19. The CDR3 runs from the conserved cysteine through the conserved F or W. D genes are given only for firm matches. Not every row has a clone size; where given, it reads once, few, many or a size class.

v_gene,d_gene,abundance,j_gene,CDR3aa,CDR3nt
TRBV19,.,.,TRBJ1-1,CASSLLTGGVNTEAFF,TGTGCCAGTAGCCTACTCACCGGGGGGGTGAACACTGAAGCTTTCTTT
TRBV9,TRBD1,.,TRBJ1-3,CASSVDWGWDRDSGNTIYF,TGTGCCAGCAGCGTAGATTGGGGTTGGGACAGGGACTCTGGAAACACCATATATTTT
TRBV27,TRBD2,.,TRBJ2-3,CASSLSPGLGGTDTQYF,TGTGCCAGCAGTTTATCCCCGGGACTAGGGGGCACAGATACGCAGTATTTT
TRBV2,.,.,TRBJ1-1,CASSDYRGGDTEAFF,TGTGCCAGCAGTGACTACCGGGGAGGGGACACTGAAGCTTTCTTT
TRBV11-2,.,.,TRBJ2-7,CASSLPGSMEQYF,TGTGCCAGCAGCTTACCGGGGTCGATGGAGCAGTACTTC
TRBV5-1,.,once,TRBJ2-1,CASSSLQWGGGDYNEQFF,TGCGCCAGCAGCTCCTTACAGTGGGGTGGAGGGGACTACAATGAGCAGTTCTTC
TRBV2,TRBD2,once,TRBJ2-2,CASSEEDPGVAGVAGELFF,TGTGCCAGCAGTGAAGAAGACCCCGGGGTAGCGGGAGTCGCCGGGGAGCTGTTTTTT
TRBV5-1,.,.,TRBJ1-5,CASSLVPGRVDQPQHF,TGCGCCAGCAGCTTGGTACCAGGGAGGGTGGATCAGCCCCAGCATTTT
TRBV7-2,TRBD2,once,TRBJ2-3,CASSSPYPAQREGSNTQYF,TGTGCCAGCAGCTCCCCGTACCCGGCGCAGCGGGAGGGATCAAATACGCAGTATTTT
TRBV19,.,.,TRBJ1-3,CASSRSGQNTIYF,TGTGCCAGTAGCCGCTCCGGACAAAACACCATATATTTT
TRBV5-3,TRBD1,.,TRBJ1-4,CARSDNRGKDDEKLFF,TGTGCCAGAAGCGATAACAGGGGGAAAGACGACGAAAAACTGTTTTTT
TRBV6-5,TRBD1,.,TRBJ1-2,CASRQGWYGYTF,TGTGCCAGTAGACAGGGATGGTATGGCTACACCTTC
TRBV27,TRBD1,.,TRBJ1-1,CASSLRTGATEAFF,TGTGCCAGCAGTTTAAGGACAGGGGCCACTGAAGCTTTCTTT
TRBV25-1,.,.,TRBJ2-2,CATTGPLNTGELFF,TGTGCCACCACAGGGCCCCTCAACACCGGGGAGCTGTTTTTT
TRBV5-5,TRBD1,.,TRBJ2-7,CASSLGPGQLYEQYF,TGTGCCAGCAGCTTGGGCCCGGGACAGCTGTACGAGCAGTACTTC
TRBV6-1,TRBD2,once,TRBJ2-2,CASSGLAGDSNTGELFF,TGTGCCAGCAGTGGACTAGCGGGAGATTCGAACACCGGGGAGCTGTTTTTT
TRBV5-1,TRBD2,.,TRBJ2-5,CASGSTTSAETQYF,TGCGCCAGCGGCTCCACGACTAGCGCGGAGACCCAGTACTTC
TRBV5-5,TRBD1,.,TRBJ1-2,CASSPSLDRVHGYTF,TGTGCCAGCAGCCCCTCCTTGGACAGGGTTCATGGCTACACCTTC
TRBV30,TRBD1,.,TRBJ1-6,CAWRWTGNVNIGSPLHF,TGTGCCTGGAGGTGGACAGGGAACGTCAATATAGGTTCACCCCTCCACTTT
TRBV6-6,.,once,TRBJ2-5,CASSAEEETQYF,TGTGCCAGCAGTGCGGAAGAAGAGACCCAGTACTTC
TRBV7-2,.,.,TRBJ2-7,CASSLSWTDSYEQYF,TGTGCCAGCAGCTTAAGCTGGACAGACTCCTACGAGCAGTACTTC
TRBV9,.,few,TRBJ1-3,CASSHTGIHGNTIYF,TGTGCCAGCAGCCACACAGGGATTCATGGAAACACCATATATTTT
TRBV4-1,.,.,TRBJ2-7,CASSQDRLRYSTHEQYF,TGCGCCAGCAGCCAAGATAGACTACGATACAGCACCCACGAGCAGTACTTC
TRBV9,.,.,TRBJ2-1,CASSVAFLGLYNEQFF,TGTGCCAGCAGCGTAGCTTTTTTGGGACTGTACAATGAGCAGTTCTTC
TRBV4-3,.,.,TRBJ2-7,CASSQDLRLGELSYEQYF,TGCGCCAGCAGCCAAGACCTTCGACTTGGGGAGCTCTCCTACGAGCAGTACTTC
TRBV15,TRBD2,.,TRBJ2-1,CATSTGLAGINEQFF,TGTGCCACCAGCACGGGACTAGCGGGGATCAATGAGCAGTTCTTC
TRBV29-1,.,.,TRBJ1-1,CSVPGFSAFF,TGCAGCGTTCCCGGGTTCAGCGCTTTCTTT
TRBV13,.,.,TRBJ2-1,CASSLVSQEGNEQFF,TGTGCCAGCAGCTTAGTAAGCCAGGAGGGGAATGAGCAGTTCTTC